A single sample is the source of the 23 T cell receptor beta chains below, sequenced in a study of cytotoxic CD8 clonotypes in ibrutinib-treated CLL. Only in-frame clones appear in the TCRdb table, and some are missing; sequencing was by immunoSEQ multiplex PCR. The data show 150,000 to 200,000 clones, 88% seen once. The sample here was PBMCs, taken at disease progression, from a patient treated with ibrutinib. These receptors originate from a human donor with chronic lymphocytic leukemia.

This clone showed up just once. J is TRBJ1-2 and V is TRBV29-1; 7 nucleotides line up with TRBD1. Germline CDR1 and CDR2: SQVTM and ANQGSEA. This CDR3 is built from 12 residues. The trim removed 4 bases at V and 7 bases at J, leaving 6 bases unmatched. The CDR3 DNA is TGCAGCGTTGGACAGGGAAGGGGTGGCTACACCTTC. Protein: CSVGQGRGGYTF. The full variable domain, completed using reference TRBV29-1 and TRBJ1-2, is SAVISQKPSRDICQRGTSLTIQCQVDSQVTMMFWYRQQPGQSLTLIATANQGSEATYESGFVIDKFPISRPNLTFSTLTVSNMSPEDSSIYLCSVGQGRGGYTFGSGTRLTVV.

This chain links TRBV5-1 with TRBJ1-1; no definite D call. Germline V gives CDR1 SGHRS, CDR2 YFSETQ. V lost 0 bases and J lost 3, with 9 bases in between. CDR3 size: 14 residues. CDR3: CASSLARRDTEAFF. CDR3 nucleotides: TGCGCCAGCAGCTTGGCCAGGAGGGACACTGAAGCTTTCTTT.

The chain is built from TRBV11-2 and TRBJ2-5; 9 positions agree with TRBD2. J gave up 9 bases and V 5 bases, and 19 bases lay outside the gene matches. From germline, CDR1 is SGHAT and CDR2 FQNNGV. The CDR3 runs to 17 residues. CDR3 sequence reads: CASSAGGGLAGREAQYF. The CDR3 DNA reads TGTGCCAGCAGCGCCGGGGGAGGGCTAGCGGGGCGCGAGGCCCAGTACTTC.

The CDR3 loop reads CASSFRTGSTDTQYF. For the CDR3, the DNA is TGTGCCAGCAGCTTTCGGACAGGGAGCACAGATACGCAGTATTTT. The V and J genes are TRBV7-2 and TRBJ2-3, with 8 bases fitting TRBD1. Germline V gene sequence: CDR1 SGHTA, CDR2 FQGNSA. Trimming cost V 3 bases and J 0 bases; bases outside gene matches: 2. The length of the CDR3 is 15 residues.

The chain links TRBV2 to TRBJ1-2, with D possibly being TRBD1 (5 bases). V was clipped by 7 bases and J by 0 bases, with 9 bases between them. CDR3 length equals 13 residues. Germline CDR1 and CDR2: SNHLY and FYNNEI. Here the CDR3 DNA reads TGTGCCAGCACCGGGGACTCTAACTATGGCTACACCTTC. Translated, it gives CASTGDSNYGYTF.

The chain carries TRBV9 and TRBJ2-7; D is undetermined. This CDR3 is 13 amino acids long. CDR1 is SGDLS and CDR2 is YYNGEE in the germline V gene. V was trimmed by 3 bases and J by 5 bases, leaving 12 bases between them. CDR3 sequence (DNA): TGTGCCAGCAGCGACGGGTCATCGGACGAGCAGTACTTC. It yields the protein CASSDGSSDEQYF. Full variable domain (remainder filled in from reference TRBV9 and TRBJ2-7): DSGVTQTPKHLITATGQRVTLRCSPRSGDLSVYWYQQSLDQGLQFLIQYYNGEERAKGNILERFSAQQFPDLHSELNLSSLELGDSALYFCASSDGSSDEQYFGPGTRLTVT.

The chain has TRBV19 and TRBJ2-3, with 14 bases identical to TRBD2. V lost 3 bases to trimming and J lost 7 bases; unmatched junction nucleotides: 6. The germline gives CDR1 LNHDA, CDR2 SQIVND (reference sequence). The CDR3 is 16 amino acids. CDR3 DNA: TGTGCCAGTAGTATGGGACTAGCGGGAGTCGGGAATACGCAGTATTTT. Translating gives CASSMGLAGVGNTQYF.

CDR3 coding DNA: TGTGCCAGTAGTATATCACTAGAGACCCAGTACTTC. Translation: CASSISLETQYF. The chain carries TRBV19 and TRBJ2-5; D gene unclear. The CDR3 sequence is 12 residues long. Trimming shortened V by 2 bases and J by 4 bases, and 5 bases separated the two germline ends. Germline V gene data show CDR1 as LNHDA and CDR2 as SQIVND (reference sequence).

The chain couples TRBV19 to TRBJ2-7, with TRBD1 matching 10 bases. Losses at the gene ends were 1 base for V and 2 bases for J; bases not matched to a gene: 2. The CDR3 has 15 residues. Germline-derived CDR1 and CDR2 are LNHDA and SQIVND (reference sequence). CDR3 nucleotides: TGTGCCAGTAGTATAGCGGGGACAGGGGCCTACGAGCAGTACTTC. This sequence encodes CASSIAGTGAYEQYF.

This rearrangement joins TRBV14 to TRBJ2-2; TRBD1 or TRBD2 may be the D gene (7 bases each). V shed 2 bases and J shed 0 bases, with 16 bases lying between them. CDR1 is SGHDN, CDR2 FVKESK, per germline. The CDR3 is made up of 18 amino acids. The CDR3 DNA follows: TGTGCCAGCAGCCAACGGTTACAGGGGAGGGCGAACACCGGGGAGCTGTTTTTT. It specifies CASSQRLQGRANTGELFF.

V gene TRBV4-1 combines with J gene TRBJ1-5; 8 bases map to TRBD1. With 4 bases clipped from V and 7 bases from J, the junction kept 9 bases outside the gene matches. Germline V lookup: CDR1 MGHRA, CDR2 YSYEKL. The CDR3 length is 15 residues. The CDR3 region has the DNA TGCGCCAGCAGCCTCCCGACAGGGGTGAGGCAGCCCCAGCATTTT. Protein sequence: CASSLPTGVRQPQHF.

This rearrangement joins TRBV6-5 to TRBJ2-7; TRBD2 is a possible D gene (6 bases). The CDR3 covers 14 residues. CDR1 and CDR2 from the germline V gene are MNHEY and SVGAGI. Trimming removed 6 bases at V and 8 bases at J, with 20 bases between. DNA of the CDR3: TGTGCCAGCAGCCCGGGCGCGGGGAAGGTAAAGCAGTACTTC. Translated, it gives CASSPGAGKVKQYF.

The rearrangement uses TRBV19 and TRBJ2-7; D may correspond to TRBD1 or TRBD2 (5 bases each). The CDR3 has 14 residues. Germline V gene data show CDR1 as LNHDA and CDR2 as SQIVND (reference sequence). Trimming stripped 4 bases from V and 1 base from J, with 11 bases between. Written as DNA, the CDR3 is TGTGCCAGTAGTAGGGACCGCGAGTCCTACGAGCAGTACTTC. Its translation: CASSRDRESYEQYF. Looking up the rest from reference TRBV19 and TRBJ2-7 gives the full variable domain: DGGITQSPKYLFRKEGQNVTLSCEQNLNHDAMYWYRQDPGQGLRLIYYSQIVNDFQKGDIAEGYSVSREKKESFPLTVTSAQKNPTAFYLCASSRDRESYEQYFGPGTRLTVT.

The gene calls are TRBV9 and TRBJ2-3; D not certain. The germline V and J ends were trimmed by 1 base and 4 bases, with 22 bases remaining between them. This CDR3 is 18 amino acids long. Germline V gene data show CDR1 as SGDLS and CDR2 as YYNGEE. DNA for the CDR3: TGTGCCAGCAGCGTAAGAAGCCGGGTCCAAAATGACGCAGATACGCAGTATTTT. Translating gives CASSVRSRVQNDADTQYF.

The chain couples TRBV30 to TRBJ2-1, with 7 positions matching TRBD2. V lost 3 bases to trimming and J lost 11 bases; unmatched junction nucleotides: 7. Germline assignment: CDR1 GTSNPN and CDR2 SVGIG (reference sequence). The CDR3 loop spans 12 amino acids. CDR3 region: CAWSPGSGKQFF. In DNA, the CDR3 is TGTGCCTGGAGCCCAGGGAGCGGGAAGCAGTTCTTC.

The chain carries TRBV18 and TRBJ1-4; D not certain. CDR1 is KGHSH and CDR2 is LQKENI in the germline V gene. The germline V and J ends were trimmed by 2 bases and 4 bases, with 11 bases remaining between them. The CDR3 has 15 residues. The CDR3 region has the DNA TGTGCCAGCTCACCAATTGTAGTCAGTAATGAAAAACTGTTTTTT. This sequence encodes CASSPIVVSNEKLFF.

The DNA for the CDR3 is TGTGCCAGCAGTGGAGGTCCCGTCGGGACAGAAGAGACCCAGTACTTC. As protein: CASSGGPVGTEETQYF. V usage is TRBV6-1 and J usage is TRBJ2-5; 7 bases fit TRBD1. Per the germline V gene, CDR1 is MNHNS and CDR2 is SASEGT. Trimming at V came to 4 bases and at J to 3 bases, leaving 11 bases not matched to a gene. This CDR3 comprises 16 residues.

This chain uses TRBV7-9 with TRBJ1-4; maybe TRBD1 (5 bases). Germline V gene lookup returns CDR1 SEHNR and CDR2 FQNEAQ (reference sequence). The length of the CDR3 is 14 residues. V was shortened by 3 bases and J by 7 bases, with 12 bases between the two germline ends. CDR3: CASSLTGRGEKLFF. CDR3 nucleotides: TGTGCCAGCAGCTTGACGGGGCGGGGTGAAAAACTGTTTTTT.

This sequence joins TRBV6-5 and TRBJ2-1; 10 positions agree with TRBD2. The CDR3 is 14 residues long. The germline V gene has CDR1 MNHEY and CDR2 SVGAGI. J was trimmed by 5 bases and V by 5 bases; bases with no gene match: 3. CDR3 residues: CASSIGLADNEQFF. The DNA of the CDR3 is TGTGCCAGCAGTATAGGACTAGCGGACAATGAGCAGTTCTTC.

In this sample, this clone turned up once. The rearrangement links TRBV7-6 to TRBJ2-1; perhaps TRBD1 as D (5 bases). The CDR3 extends over 18 amino acids. The V and J ends lost 1 base and 0 bases respectively, with 16 bases between them. Germline lookup yields CDR1 SGHVS and CDR2 FNYEAQ. The CDR3 spells CASSLDGVGASSYNEQFF. The CDR3, as DNA: TGTGCCAGCAGCTTAGATGGGGTTGGGGCTAGCTCCTACAATGAGCAGTTCTTC.

The chain combines TRBV5-1 with TRBJ2-5; TRBD2 matches at 7 bases. CDR3 length equals 16 residues. From germline, CDR1 is SGHRS and CDR2 YFSETQ. Trimming at V came to 0 bases and at J to 2 bases, leaving 7 bases not matched to a gene. CDR3 DNA: TGCGCCAGCAGCTTGGCGGCGGGAGACGGACAAGAGACCCAGTACTTC. Its translation is CASSLAAGDGQETQYF.

The gene calls are TRBV7-3 and TRBJ1-1; TRBD1 agrees at 7 bases. The CDR3 is made up of 14 amino acids. Trimming removed 3 bases from V and 4 bases from J; junction bases left unmatched: 5. Per germline, CDR1 SGHTA and CDR2 FQGTGA. CDR3 residues: CASSLEGATTEAFF. The CDR3 region has the DNA TGTGCCAGCAGCTTGGAGGGGGCGACCACTGAAGCTTTCTTT.

The V and J genes are TRBV4-3 and TRBJ2-7; D is unresolved. This CDR3 region has 15 residues. V lost 0 bases, J lost 4 bases, and 13 bases lay in between. Germline CDR1 and CDR2: LGHNA and YSLEER. CDR3 sequence reads: CASSQDLAFGYEQYF. The DNA of the CDR3 is TGCGCCAGCAGCCAAGATCTGGCCTTCGGGTACGAGCAGTACTTC.